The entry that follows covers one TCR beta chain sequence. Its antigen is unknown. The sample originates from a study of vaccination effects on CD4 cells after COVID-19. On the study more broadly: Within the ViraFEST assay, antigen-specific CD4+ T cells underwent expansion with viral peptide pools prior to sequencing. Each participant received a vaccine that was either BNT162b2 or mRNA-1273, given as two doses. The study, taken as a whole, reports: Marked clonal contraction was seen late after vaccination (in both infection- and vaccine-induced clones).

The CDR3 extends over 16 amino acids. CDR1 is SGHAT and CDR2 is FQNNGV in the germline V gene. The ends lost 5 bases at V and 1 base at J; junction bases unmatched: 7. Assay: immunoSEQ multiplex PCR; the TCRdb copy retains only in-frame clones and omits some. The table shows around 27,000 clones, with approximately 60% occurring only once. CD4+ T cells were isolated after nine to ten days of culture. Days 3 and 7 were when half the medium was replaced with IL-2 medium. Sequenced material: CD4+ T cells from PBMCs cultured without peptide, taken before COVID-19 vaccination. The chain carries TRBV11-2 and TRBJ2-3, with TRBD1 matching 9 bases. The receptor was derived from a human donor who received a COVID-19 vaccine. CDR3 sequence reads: CASSTNRGLGTDTQYF. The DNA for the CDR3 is TGTGCCAGCAGCACGAACAGGGGGCTGGGCACAGATACGCAGTATTTT.